One and the same sample provided the 25 T cell receptor beta chains below, sequenced in a study of blood T cell repertoires in COVID-19. The data were produced by immunoSEQ multiplex PCR, yet TCRdb's version contains in-frame clones alone and is incomplete. Of more than 200,000 clones listed, 80% to 85% are singletons. The sample was peripheral blood. Every receptor here comes from a woman over 75 with COVID-19, enrolled during active disease.

The chain carries TRBV19 and TRBJ1-2, with 11 bases identical to TRBD1. Germline trimming cut 9 bases from V and 7 bases from J; bases unmatched to any gene: 13. This CDR3 region has 15 residues. The V gene's germline CDR1 is LNHDA and CDR2 SQIVND (reference sequence). CDR3 amino acids: CASSILGQGGSGYTF. The CDR3 DNA is TGTGCCAGCAGCATACTGGGACAGGGGGGTTCTGGCTACACCTTC.

The chain combines TRBV7-2 with TRBJ2-3; 10 nucleotides line up with TRBD2. Germline V gives CDR1 SGHTA, CDR2 FQGNSA. V shed 7 bases, J shed 2 bases, and the junction held 6 bases outside the gene matches. The CDR3 runs to 15 residues. DNA of the CDR3: TGTGCCAGCACTAGCGGGGGAGCCTACACAGATACGCAGTATTTT. Its protein product is CASTSGGAYTDTQYF.

The chain recombines TRBV10-3 with TRBJ2-2; possibly TRBD1 for D (6 bases). The V and J ends lost 6 bases and 6 bases respectively, with 17 bases between them. CDR1 ENHRY and CDR2 SYGVKD come from the germline V gene. CDR3 size: 15 residues. The CDR3 loop is CAIRDSNLPSGELFF. The CDR3 nucleotides are TGTGCCATCAGGGACAGCAATCTCCCATCCGGGGAGCTGTTTTTT.

The chain uses TRBV18 and TRBJ2-6, with 8 bases lining up with TRBD2. With V trimmed by 5 bases and J by 2 bases, 2 bases remained unmatched. Germline V gives CDR1 KGHSH, CDR2 LQKENI. The CDR3 loop spans 15 amino acids. The CDR3 here is CASSTGGAGANVLTF. CDR3 in DNA: TGTGCCAGCTCAACGGGGGGGGCTGGGGCCAACGTCCTGACTTTC.

J is TRBJ2-1 and V is TRBV10-3, with D hard to call. Germline lookup yields CDR1 ENHRY and CDR2 SYGVKD. The CDR3 is 11 residues long. Deletions cut 3 bases from V and 7 bases from J, with 4 bases between. The CDR3 nucleotides read TGTGCCATCAGTGATAGAAATGAGCAGTTCTTC. Translated: CAISDRNEQFF.

This rearrangement joins TRBV3-1 (or the pseudogene TRBV3-2) to TRBJ1-1; 7 bases are a match to TRBD1. The CDR3 contains 13 residues. The junction had 5 bases not matched to a gene; V was cut back by 1 base and J by 9 bases. The germline gives CDR1 LGHDT, CDR2 YNNKEL (reference sequence). CDR3 residues: CASSQVAGGQAFF. The DNA of the CDR3 is TGTGCCAGCAGCCAAGTGGCAGGGGGGCAAGCTTTCTTT.

This sequence joins TRBV11-1 and TRBJ2-3, with D possibly being TRBD2 (7 bases). Trimming removed 8 bases from V and 2 bases from J, with 20 bases in between. This CDR3 has 16 amino acids. Germline V gene lookup returns CDR1 SGHAT and CDR2 FQDESV (reference sequence). The CDR3 reads CASGDRGGVLTDTQYF. DNA for the CDR3: TGTGCCAGCGGGGACCGAGGGGGGGTCCTCACAGATACGCAGTATTTT. Full variable domain (rest looked up from reference TRBV11-1 and TRBJ2-3): EAEVAQSPRYKITEKSQAVAFWCDPISGHATLYWYRQILGQGPELLVQFQDESVVDDSQLPKDRFSAERLKGVDSTLKIQPAELGDSAMYLCASGDRGGVLTDTQYFGPGTRLTVL.

This sequence joins TRBV27 and TRBJ2-2; D is uncertain. With 1 base removed from V and 6 bases from J, the gap between germline ends came to 9 bases. Germline V gene lookup returns CDR1 MNHEY and CDR2 SMNVEV (reference sequence). CDR3 size: 14 residues. The CDR3 sequence is CASSLFAAAGELFF. The CDR3 DNA reads TGTGCCAGCAGTTTATTTGCGGCGGCCGGGGAGCTGTTTTTT.

The gene calls are TRBV5-1 and TRBJ1-1, with D perhaps TRBD1 (6 bases). The length of the CDR3 is 18 residues. V was clipped by 0 bases and J by 0 bases, with 18 bases between them. Germline V lookup: CDR1 SGHRS, CDR2 YFSETQ. This CDR3 is CASSLATGPAFMNTEAFF. The CDR3 region has the DNA TGCGCCAGCAGCTTGGCCACAGGGCCAGCTTTTATGAACACTGAAGCTTTCTTT.

This clone was detected only a few times. V usage is TRBV19 and J usage is TRBJ1-2; TRBD1 might be the D (6 bases). CDR3 length: 14 residues. The germline V gene encodes CDR1 LNHDA and CDR2 SQIVND (reference sequence). V lost 2 bases to trimming and J lost 5 bases, with 12 bases between them. The CDR3 bases are TGTGCCAGTAGTATATCGAACAGGGATTATGGCTACACCTTC. This encodes CASSISNRDYGYTF.

The J gene is TRBJ1-2, the V gene TRBV30; no clear D. The CDR3 contains 12 residues. V lost 1 base to trimming and J lost 4 bases, with 7 bases between them. The germline V gene encodes CDR1 GTSNPN and CDR2 SVGIG (reference sequence). The CDR3 DNA sequence: TGTGCCTGGAGTGACAAGTTCTATGGCTACACCTTC. Protein: CAWSDKFYGYTF.

J is TRBJ2-3 and V is TRBV18; D perhaps matches TRBD2 (5 bases). Trimming removed 0 bases from V and 4 bases from J, with 11 bases in between. CDR3 length: 15 residues. CDR1 KGHSH and CDR2 LQKENI come from the germline V gene. CDR3 residues: CASSPPGRGSDTQYF. The CDR3 DNA is TGTGCCAGCTCACCACCGGGCCGGGGATCAGATACGCAGTATTTT.

The rearrangement joins TRBV6-6 to TRBJ2-5; TRBD2 agrees at 10 bases. The V gene's germline CDR1 is MNHNY and CDR2 SVGAGI (reference sequence). V lost 5 bases to trimming and J lost 3 bases; unmatched junction nucleotides: 6. The CDR3 extends over 15 amino acids. The CDR3 DNA is TGTGCCAGCAGTGGGGGCGGACTAGCGGAAGAGACCCAGTACTTC. Its protein product is CASSGGGLAEETQYF.

This chain uses TRBV5-4 with TRBJ2-1; TRBD1 agrees at 8 bases. Per germline, CDR1 SGHNT and CDR2 YYREEE (reference sequence). Losses at the gene ends were 0 bases for V and 0 bases for J; bases not matched to a gene: 2. The CDR3 is 16 residues long. The CDR3 nucleotides read TGTGCCAGCAGCTTGGGGACAGGGAACTCCTACAATGAGCAGTTCTTC. Encoded protein: CASSLGTGNSYNEQFF.

The chain combines TRBV28 with TRBJ2-1; weak D call: TRBD1 (5 bases). This CDR3 has 11 residues. Germline V gene lookup returns CDR1 MDHEN and CDR2 SYDVKM. Deletions cut 4 bases from V and 7 bases from J, with 5 bases between. CDR3 nucleotide sequence: TGTGCCAGCAGTTACAGGAATGAGCAGTTCTTC. This gives the protein CASSYRNEQFF.

As concerns this clone: This specimen includes other DNA sequences encoding the same CDR3. The chain uses TRBV5-1 and TRBJ1-1, with a possible D match to TRBD1 (5 bases). The length of the CDR3 is 14 residues. Trimming took 3 bases from V and 1 from J, leaving 10 bases between them. Germline V gene data show CDR1 as SGHRS and CDR2 as YFSETQ. The chain's CDR3 is CASSSGLSNTEAFF. CDR3 bases: TGCGCCAGCAGCTCGGGACTTTCGAACACTGAAGCTTTCTTT.

The chain carries TRBV7-2 and TRBJ1-6; D might be TRBD1 (6 bases). Germline values: CDR1 SGHTA, CDR2 FQGNSA. V was clipped by 5 bases and J by 8 bases, with 13 bases between them. The CDR3 runs 14 residues. The CDR3 spells CASSMAGAYSPLHF. CDR3 bases: TGTGCCAGCAGCATGGCAGGGGCCTATTCACCCCTCCACTTT.

This sequence joins TRBV4-2 and TRBJ2-3; 10 nucleotides match TRBD2. This CDR3 spans 17 amino acids. The junction had 4 bases not matched to a gene; V was cut back by 0 bases and J by 1 base. In germline, CDR1 is LGHNA, CDR2 YNFKEQ. In DNA, the CDR3 is TGTGCCAGCAGCCAAGATCCAGGACTAGCGGGCACAGATACGCAGTATTTT. It specifies CASSQDPGLAGTDTQYF.

This clone has a single count. The chain couples TRBV6-1 to TRBJ1-5; D remains ambiguous. Germline-derived CDR1 and CDR2 are MNHNS and SASEGT. Trimming took off 1 base at V and 0 bases at J, with 7 bases between the two ends. The CDR3 has 15 amino acids. The CDR3 DNA reads TGTGCCAGCAGTGAAGGGGCATATAGCAATCAGCCCCAGCATTTT. This translates into CASSEGAYSNQPQHF.

The chain joins TRBV25-1 to TRBJ1-1; unclear D gene. V was cut by 6 bases and J by 2 bases, with 7 bases left in between. The CDR3 sequence is 12 residues long. CDR1 MGHDK and CDR2 SYGVNS come from the germline V gene. The CDR3 DNA follows: TGTGCCAGCAGAAGACATAACACTGAAGCTTTCTTT. Translating it yields CASRRHNTEAFF.

V gene TRBV7-9 combines with J gene TRBJ2-1; 10 bases are a match to TRBD1. Germline CDR1 and CDR2: SEHNR and FQNEAQ (reference sequence). V lost 5 bases to trimming and J lost 9 bases; unmatched junction nucleotides: 7. The CDR3 is made up of 14 amino acids. The CDR3 coding sequence is TGTGCCAGCAGCCCCCCGACAGGGGGCATTGAGCAGTTCTTC. Encoded protein: CASSPPTGGIEQFF.

This clone has just one count. CDR3 coding DNA: TGTGCCAGCAGCTTGCCGGGGGGAAACTATGGCTACACCTTC. Its translation is CASSLPGGNYGYTF. V gene TRBV5-4 combines with J gene TRBJ1-2; possibly TRBD1 for D (5 bases). Germline V gene sequence: CDR1 SGHNT, CDR2 YYREEE (reference sequence). The V end was cut by 1 base, the J end by 2 bases, with 9 bases between. This CDR3 contains 14 residues.

V gene TRBV19 combines with J gene TRBJ1-2; 8 positions agree with TRBD1. The germline V gene has CDR1 LNHDA and CDR2 SQIVND (reference sequence). Losses at the gene ends were 6 bases for V and 4 bases for J; bases not matched to a gene: 7. This CDR3 region has 14 residues. CDR3 DNA sequence: TGTGCCAGTAGCACAGGGGGGATTGGCTATGGCTACACCTTC. Its translation: CASSTGGIGYGYTF.

This clone turned up a few times. The V call is TRBV3-1 (or the pseudogene TRBV3-2), the J call TRBJ2-4; D is undetermined. This CDR3 has 15 residues. Germline V gene data show CDR1 as LGHDT and CDR2 as YNNKEL (reference sequence). Trimming pared 3 bases from V and 5 bases from J, leaving 14 bases between. The CDR3 is CASSHQRSYENIQYF. DNA for the CDR3: TGTGCCAGCAGCCATCAGAGGTCATACGAAAACATTCAGTACTTC.

The V call is TRBV9, the J call TRBJ2-1, with TRBD2 matching over 8 bases. Germline V gene sequence: CDR1 SGDLS, CDR2 YYNGEE. With 0 bases clipped from V and 8 bases from J, the junction kept 10 bases outside the gene matches. CDR3 length equals 16 residues. The CDR3 bases are TGTGCCAGCAGCGTAGAGCGGGGGATTACCCCGCATGAGCAGTTCTTC. It encodes CASSVERGITPHEQFF.